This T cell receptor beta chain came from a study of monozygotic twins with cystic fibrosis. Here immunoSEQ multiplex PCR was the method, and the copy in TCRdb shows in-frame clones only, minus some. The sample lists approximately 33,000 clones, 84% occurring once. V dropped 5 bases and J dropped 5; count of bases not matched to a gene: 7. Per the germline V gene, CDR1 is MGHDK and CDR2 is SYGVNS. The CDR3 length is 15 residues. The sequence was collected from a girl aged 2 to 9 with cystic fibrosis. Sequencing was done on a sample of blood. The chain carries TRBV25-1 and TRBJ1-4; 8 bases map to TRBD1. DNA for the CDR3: TGTGCCAGCAGTTCCTTCGGACAGGGAAATGAAAAACTGTTTTTT. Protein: CASSSFGQGNEKLFF.